Below are 11 T cell receptor beta chains sequenced from a single sample in a study of cytomegalovirus exposure and HLA in healthy donors. In the PCR, 60 Vbeta and 13 Jbeta primers were used. Some clones are missing from TCRdb's copy, which holds only in-frame ones; the method was immunoSEQ multiplex PCR. The data show 120,000 or so clones, with 83% seen just once and 15% to 20% held by the top ten. The sequencing input was PBMCs. The receptors derive from a man between 18 and 29 years old in good health and CMV-seropositive.

The DNA of the CDR3 is TGTGCCAGCAGTGACATCTTCTCCTACAATGAGCAGTTCTTC. Translated, it gives CASSDIFSYNEQFF. The chain has TRBV6-5 and TRBJ2-1; D is uncertain. This CDR3 is built from 14 residues. The V gene lost 5 bases and the J gene lost 0 bases, with 8 bases spanning the gap. The germline CDR1 and CDR2 sequences are MNHEY and SVGAGI.

The chain uses TRBV19 and TRBJ1-1; maybe TRBD1 (5 bases). The germline V gene has CDR1 LNHDA and CDR2 SQIVND (reference sequence). CDR3 length: 13 residues. V lost 11 bases and J 0 bases, leaving 13 bases between the germline ends. As DNA, the CDR3 is TGTGCCTGCCGCCCGGGGGTGAACACTGAAGCTTTCTTT. Translating it yields CACRPGVNTEAFF.

V gene TRBV21-1 combines with J gene TRBJ1-6; the table names TRBD1, a call not compared with the DNA. TRBV21-1 corresponds to a pseudogene. The CDR3 is 20 amino acids. CDR3: CASSKEGRDRESSYNSPLHF. CDR3 DNA sequence: TGTGCCAGCAGCAAAGAAGGTAGGGACAGAGAGAGCTCCTATAATTCACCCCTCCACTTT.

This clone came up once. The V and J genes are TRBV5-1 and TRBJ2-3; the match to TRBD2 covers 7 bases. The CDR3 length is 14 residues. Looked up from germline, CDR1 is SGHRS and CDR2 is YFSETQ. Trimming cost V 2 bases and J 2 bases; bases outside gene matches: 2. The CDR3 DNA sequence: TGCGCCAGCAGCTTAGCGGGGTACACAGATACGCAGTATTTT. Its protein product is CASSLAGYTDTQYF. Complete variable domain (other parts from reference TRBV5-1 and TRBJ2-3): KAGVTQTPRYLIKTRGQQVTLSCSPISGHRSVSWYQQTPGQGLQFLFEYFSETQRNKGNFPGRFSGRQFSNSRSEMNVSTLELGDSALYLCASSLAGYTDTQYFGPGTRLTVL.

The rearrangement uses TRBV18 and TRBJ1-1; 7 nucleotides line up with TRBD1. The length of the CDR3 is 14 residues. Trimming took 4 bases from V and 1 from J; bases not matched to a gene: 3. Germline CDR1 reads KGHSH; CDR2 reads LQKENI. This chain's CDR3 is CASSLRTGNTEAFF. DNA of the CDR3: TGTGCCAGCTCACTCCGGACAGGGAACACTGAAGCTTTCTTT.

The chain has TRBV5-5 and TRBJ1-1; a possible D gene is TRBD1 (5 bases). Germline-derived CDR1 and CDR2 are SGHKS and YYEKEE (reference sequence). With 4 bases removed from V and 3 bases from J, the gap between germline ends came to 7 bases. This CDR3 is built from 12 residues. CDR3 coding DNA: TGTGCCAGCAGCCCCAGGGACACTGAAGCTTTCTTT. Its protein is CASSPRDTEAFF. Together with reference TRBV5-5 and TRBJ1-1, the CDR3 gives the full variable domain: DAGVTQSPTHLIKTRGQQVTLRCSPISGHKSVSWYQQVLGQGPQFIFQYYEKEERGRGNFPDRFSARQFPNYSSELNVNALLLGDSALYLCASSPRDTEAFFGQGTRLTVV.

This chain connects TRBV30 to TRBJ1-1; perhaps TRBD1 as D (6 bases). Trimming took off 0 bases at V and 8 bases at J, with 7 bases between the two ends. The CDR3 is 11 amino acids. In germline, CDR1 is GTSNPN, CDR2 SVGIG (reference sequence). The CDR3 bases are TGTGCCTGGAGTGTACAGGGCGAAGCTTTCTTT. Residues: CAWSVQGEAFF.

CDR3 protein: CASSTAGWTDTDTQYF. CDR3 in DNA: TGTGCCAGCAGCACAGCAGGGTGGACGGACACAGATACGCAGTATTTT. The V and J genes are TRBV7-9 and TRBJ2-3; tentatively, D is TRBD1 (5 bases). This CDR3 comprises 16 residues. V lost 5 bases, J lost 2 bases, and 17 bases lay in between. Germline CDR1 is SEHNR and CDR2 is FQNEAQ (reference sequence).

The chain joins TRBV6-5 to TRBJ1-1, with unresolved D. The ends were cut back, 7 bases at V and 1 base at J, with 10 bases in the middle. The CDR3 contains 13 residues. Germline V gene data show CDR1 as MNHEY and CDR2 as SVGAGI. The CDR3 loop is CASKGGPNTEAFF. CDR3 DNA sequence: TGTGCCAGCAAGGGAGGACCGAACACTGAAGCTTTCTTT.

The V and J genes are TRBV6-4 and TRBJ1-2; TRBD1 matches 10 bases. Trimming at V came to 5 bases and at J to 6 bases, leaving 6 bases not matched to a gene. From germline, CDR1 is MRHNA and CDR2 SNTAGT. The CDR3 covers 14 residues. The CDR3 sequence: CASSRDRGKNGYTF. As DNA, the CDR3 is TGTGCCAGCAGTCGGGACAGGGGAAAGAATGGCTACACCTTC.

The chain recombines TRBV7-9 with TRBJ2-1, with 10 bases identical to TRBD2. The CDR3 sequence is 15 residues long. From germline, CDR1 is SEHNR and CDR2 FQNEAQ (reference sequence). Germline trimming cut 5 bases from V and 4 bases from J; bases unmatched to any gene: 5. CDR3 sequence: CASSPAGGPYNEQFF. CDR3 nucleotides: TGTGCCAGCAGCCCAGCGGGGGGGCCTTACAATGAGCAGTTCTTC.